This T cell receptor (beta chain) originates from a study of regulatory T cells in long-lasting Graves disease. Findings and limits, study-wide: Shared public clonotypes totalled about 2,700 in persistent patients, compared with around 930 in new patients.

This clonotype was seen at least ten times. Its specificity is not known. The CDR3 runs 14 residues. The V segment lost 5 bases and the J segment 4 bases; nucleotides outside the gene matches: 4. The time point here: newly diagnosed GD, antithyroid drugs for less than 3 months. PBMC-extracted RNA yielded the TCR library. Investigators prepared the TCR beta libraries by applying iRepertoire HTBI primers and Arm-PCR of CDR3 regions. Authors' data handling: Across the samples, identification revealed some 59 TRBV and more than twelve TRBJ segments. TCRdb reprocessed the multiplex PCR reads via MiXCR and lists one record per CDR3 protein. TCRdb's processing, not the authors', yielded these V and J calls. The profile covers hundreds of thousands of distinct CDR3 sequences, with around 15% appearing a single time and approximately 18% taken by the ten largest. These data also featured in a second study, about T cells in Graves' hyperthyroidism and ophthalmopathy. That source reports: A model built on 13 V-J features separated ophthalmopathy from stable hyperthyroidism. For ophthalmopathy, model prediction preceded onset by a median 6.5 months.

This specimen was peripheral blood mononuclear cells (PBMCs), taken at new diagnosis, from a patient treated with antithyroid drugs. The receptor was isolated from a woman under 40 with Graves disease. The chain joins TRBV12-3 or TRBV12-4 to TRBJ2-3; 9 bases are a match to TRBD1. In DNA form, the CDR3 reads TGTGCCAGCAGTACAGGGGGCGCCCCAGATACGCAGTATTTT. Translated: CASSTGGAPDTQYF.